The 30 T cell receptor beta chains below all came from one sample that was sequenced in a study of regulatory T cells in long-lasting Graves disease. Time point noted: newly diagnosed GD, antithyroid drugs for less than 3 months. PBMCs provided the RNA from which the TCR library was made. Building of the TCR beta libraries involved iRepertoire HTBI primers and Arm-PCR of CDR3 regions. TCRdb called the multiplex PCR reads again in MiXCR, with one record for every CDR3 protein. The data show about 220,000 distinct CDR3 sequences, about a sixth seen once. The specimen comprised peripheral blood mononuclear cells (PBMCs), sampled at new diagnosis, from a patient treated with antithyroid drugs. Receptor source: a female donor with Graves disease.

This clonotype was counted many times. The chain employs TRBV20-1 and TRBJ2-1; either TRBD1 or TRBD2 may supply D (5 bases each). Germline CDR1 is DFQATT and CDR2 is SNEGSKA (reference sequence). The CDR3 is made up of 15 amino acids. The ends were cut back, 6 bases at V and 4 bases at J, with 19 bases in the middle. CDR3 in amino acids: CSAPPMGGGYNEQFF. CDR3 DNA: TGCAGTGCCCCCCCTATGGGTGGGGGATACAATGAGCAGTTCTTC.

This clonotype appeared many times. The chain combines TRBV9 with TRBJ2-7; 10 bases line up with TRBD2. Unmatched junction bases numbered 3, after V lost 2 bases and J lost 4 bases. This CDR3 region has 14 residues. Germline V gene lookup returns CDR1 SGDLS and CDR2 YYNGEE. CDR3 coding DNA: TGTGCCAGCAGCGTCGAAGCGGGAGGGTACGAGCAGTACTTC. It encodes CASSVEAGGYEQYF. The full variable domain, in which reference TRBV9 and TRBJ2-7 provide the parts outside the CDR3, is DSGVTQTPKHLITATGQRVTLRCSPRSGDLSVYWYQQSLDQGLQFLIQYYNGEERAKGNILERFSAQQFPDLHSELNLSSLELGDSALYFCASSVEAGGYEQYFGPGTRLTVT.

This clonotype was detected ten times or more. The CDR3 sequence is CASSRGGLSTGELFF. The CDR3 bases are TGTGCCAGCAGCCGGGGGGGGCTTTCCACCGGGGAGCTGTTTTTT. This chain links TRBV7-2 with TRBJ2-2; 8 bases fit TRBD2. The CDR3 contains 15 residues. V was pared by 5 bases and J by 4 bases, with 6 bases of the junction left unmatched. Germline values: CDR1 SGHTA, CDR2 FQGNSA.

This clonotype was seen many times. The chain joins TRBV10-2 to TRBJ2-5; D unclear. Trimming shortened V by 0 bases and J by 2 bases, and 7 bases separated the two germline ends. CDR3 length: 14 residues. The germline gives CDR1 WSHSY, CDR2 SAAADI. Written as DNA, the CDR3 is TGCGCCAGCAGTGAGTCGAGTCGGCAAGAGACCCAGTACTTC. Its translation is CASSESSRQETQYF.

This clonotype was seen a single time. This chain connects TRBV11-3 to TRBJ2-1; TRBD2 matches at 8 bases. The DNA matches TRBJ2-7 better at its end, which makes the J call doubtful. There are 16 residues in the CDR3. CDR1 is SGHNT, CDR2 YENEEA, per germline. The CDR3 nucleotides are TGTGCCAGCAGCTTAGTGTCGGGAGGGCCCTGGGGCGAGCAGTACTTC. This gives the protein CASSLVSGGPWGEQYF.

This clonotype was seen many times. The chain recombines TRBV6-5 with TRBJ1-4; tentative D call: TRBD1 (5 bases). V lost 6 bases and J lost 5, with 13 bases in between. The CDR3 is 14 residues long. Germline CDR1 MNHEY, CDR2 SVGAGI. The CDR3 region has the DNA TGTGCCAGCAGGTATTCGCAGGGAAATGAAAAACTGTTTTTT. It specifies CASRYSQGNEKLFF.

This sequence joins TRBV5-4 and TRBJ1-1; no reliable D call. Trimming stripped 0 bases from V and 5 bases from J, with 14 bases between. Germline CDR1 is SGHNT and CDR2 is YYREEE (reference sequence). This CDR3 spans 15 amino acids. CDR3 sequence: CASSLGRGYGTEAFF. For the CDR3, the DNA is TGTGCCAGCAGCTTGGGACGCGGTTATGGGACTGAAGCTTTCTTT.

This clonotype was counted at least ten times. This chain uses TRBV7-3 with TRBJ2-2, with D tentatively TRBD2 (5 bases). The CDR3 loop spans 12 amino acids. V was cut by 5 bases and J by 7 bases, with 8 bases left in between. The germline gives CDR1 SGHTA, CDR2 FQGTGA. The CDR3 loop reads CASSRLNGELFF. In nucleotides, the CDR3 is TGTGCCAGCAGCCGACTAAACGGGGAGCTGTTTTTT. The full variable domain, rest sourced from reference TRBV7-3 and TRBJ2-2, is GAGVSQTPSNKVTEKGKYVELRCDPISGHTALYWYRQSLGQGPEFLIYFQGTGAADDSGLPNDRFFAVRPEGSVSTLKIQRTERGDSAVYLCASSRLNGELFFGEGSRLTVL.

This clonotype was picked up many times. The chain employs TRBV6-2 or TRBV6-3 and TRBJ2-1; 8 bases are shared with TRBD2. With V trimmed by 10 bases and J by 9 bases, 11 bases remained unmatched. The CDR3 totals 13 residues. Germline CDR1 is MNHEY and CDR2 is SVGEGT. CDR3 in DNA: TGTGCCACCGTTCGGGGGGGCCTCAGTGAGCAGTTCTTC. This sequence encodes CATVRGGLSEQFF.

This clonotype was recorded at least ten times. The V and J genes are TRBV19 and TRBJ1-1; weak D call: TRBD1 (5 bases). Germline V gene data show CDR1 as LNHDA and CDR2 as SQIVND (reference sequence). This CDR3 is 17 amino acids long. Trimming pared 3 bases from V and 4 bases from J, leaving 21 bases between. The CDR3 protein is CASSMGPSGELATEAFF. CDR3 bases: TGTGCCAGTAGTATGGGACCCTCGGGAGAACTGGCCACTGAAGCTTTCTTT.

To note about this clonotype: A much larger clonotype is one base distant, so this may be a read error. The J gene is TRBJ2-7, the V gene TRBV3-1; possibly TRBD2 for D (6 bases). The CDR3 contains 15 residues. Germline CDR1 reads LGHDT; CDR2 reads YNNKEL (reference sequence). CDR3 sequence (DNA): TGTGCCAGCAGCCAAGACGCAGGGAGGTCGGGCGAGCAGCACTTC. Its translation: CASSQDAGRSGEQHF.

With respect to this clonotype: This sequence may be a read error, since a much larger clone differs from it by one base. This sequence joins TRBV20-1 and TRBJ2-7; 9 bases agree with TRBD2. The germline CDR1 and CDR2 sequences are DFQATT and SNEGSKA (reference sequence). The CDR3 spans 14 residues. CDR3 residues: CSGRRGGRAYERYF. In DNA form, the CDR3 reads TGCAGTGGCCGGCGGGGCGGGAGGGCCTACGAGCGGTACTTC.

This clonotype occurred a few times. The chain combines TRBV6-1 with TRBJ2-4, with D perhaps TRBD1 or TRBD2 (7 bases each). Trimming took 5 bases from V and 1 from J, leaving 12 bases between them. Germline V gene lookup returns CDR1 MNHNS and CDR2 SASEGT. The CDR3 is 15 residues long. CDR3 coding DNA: TGTGCCAGCAGTCAGCAGGGGGGGGCCAAAAACATTCAGTACTTC. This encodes CASSQQGGAKNIQYF.

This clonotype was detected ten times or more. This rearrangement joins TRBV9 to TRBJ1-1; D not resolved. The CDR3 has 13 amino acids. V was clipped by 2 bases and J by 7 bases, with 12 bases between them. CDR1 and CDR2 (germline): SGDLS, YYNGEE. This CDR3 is CASSVEGSGEAFF. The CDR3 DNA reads TGTGCCAGCAGCGTTGAGGGCTCCGGTGAAGCTTTCTTT.

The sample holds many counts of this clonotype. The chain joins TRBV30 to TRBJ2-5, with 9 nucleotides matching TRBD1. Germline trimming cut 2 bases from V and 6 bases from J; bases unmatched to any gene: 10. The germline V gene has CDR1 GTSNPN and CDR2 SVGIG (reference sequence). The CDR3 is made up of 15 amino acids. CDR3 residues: CAWSMTGGGRKTQYF. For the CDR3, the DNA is TGTGCCTGGAGTATGACAGGGGGTGGGAGAAAGACCCAGTACTTC.

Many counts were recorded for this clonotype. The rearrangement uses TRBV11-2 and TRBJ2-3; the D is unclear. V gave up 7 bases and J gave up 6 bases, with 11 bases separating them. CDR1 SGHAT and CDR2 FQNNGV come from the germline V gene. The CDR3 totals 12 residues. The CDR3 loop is CASTLLRDTQYF. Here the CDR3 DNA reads TGTGCCAGCACCCTTCTTCGGGATACGCAGTATTTT.

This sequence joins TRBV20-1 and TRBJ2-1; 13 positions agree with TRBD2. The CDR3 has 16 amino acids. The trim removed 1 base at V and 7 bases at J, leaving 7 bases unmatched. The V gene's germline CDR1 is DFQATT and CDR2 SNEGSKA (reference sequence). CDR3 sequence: CSARGGLAGILNEQFF. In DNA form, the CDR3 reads TGCAGTGCTAGAGGGGGACTAGCGGGAATTTTAAATGAGCAGTTCTTC.

CDR3 amino acids: CSAPKRGGSSYEQYF. For the CDR3, the DNA is TGCAGTGCTCCCAAACGGGGGGGTAGCTCCTACGAGCAGTACTTC. The rearrangement joins TRBV20-1 to TRBJ2-7, with TRBD2 identical over 8 bases. Trimming at V came to 5 bases and at J to 0 bases, leaving 9 bases not matched to a gene. The CDR3 sequence is 15 residues long. CDR1 is DFQATT and CDR2 is SNEGSKA in the germline V gene (reference sequence).

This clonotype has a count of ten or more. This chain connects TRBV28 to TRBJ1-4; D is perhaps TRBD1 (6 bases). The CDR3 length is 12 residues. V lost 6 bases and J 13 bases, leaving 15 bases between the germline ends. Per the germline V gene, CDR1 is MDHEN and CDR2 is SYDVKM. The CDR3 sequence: CASSASPGALFF. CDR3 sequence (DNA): TGTGCCAGCAGCGCTTCCCCGGGGGCACTGTTTTTT.

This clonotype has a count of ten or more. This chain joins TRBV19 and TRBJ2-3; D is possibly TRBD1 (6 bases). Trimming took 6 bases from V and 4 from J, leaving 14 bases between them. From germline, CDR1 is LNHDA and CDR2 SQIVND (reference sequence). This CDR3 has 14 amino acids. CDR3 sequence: CASSQRQVSDTQYF. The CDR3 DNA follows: TGTGCCAGTAGCCAACGACAGGTTTCAGATACGCAGTATTTT.

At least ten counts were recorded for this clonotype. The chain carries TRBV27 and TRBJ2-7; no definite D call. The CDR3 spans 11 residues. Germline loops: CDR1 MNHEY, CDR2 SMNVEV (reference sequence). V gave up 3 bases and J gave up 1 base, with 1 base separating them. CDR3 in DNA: TGTGCCAGCAGTTTTTCCTACGAGCAGTACTTC. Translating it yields CASSFSYEQYF.

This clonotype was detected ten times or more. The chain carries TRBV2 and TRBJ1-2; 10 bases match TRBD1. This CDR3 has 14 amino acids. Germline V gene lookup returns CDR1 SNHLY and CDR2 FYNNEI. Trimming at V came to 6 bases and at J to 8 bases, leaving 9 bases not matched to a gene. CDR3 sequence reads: CASSRSDRGLGYTF. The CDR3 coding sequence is TGTGCCAGCAGCCGATCTGACAGGGGGCTGGGCTACACCTTC.

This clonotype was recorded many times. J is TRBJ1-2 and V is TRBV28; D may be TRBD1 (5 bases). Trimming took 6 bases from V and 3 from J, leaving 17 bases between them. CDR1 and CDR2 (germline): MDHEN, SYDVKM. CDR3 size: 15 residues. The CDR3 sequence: CASRSPGTFDYGYTF. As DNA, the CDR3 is TGTGCCAGCAGAAGTCCCGGGACCTTCGACTATGGCTACACCTTC.

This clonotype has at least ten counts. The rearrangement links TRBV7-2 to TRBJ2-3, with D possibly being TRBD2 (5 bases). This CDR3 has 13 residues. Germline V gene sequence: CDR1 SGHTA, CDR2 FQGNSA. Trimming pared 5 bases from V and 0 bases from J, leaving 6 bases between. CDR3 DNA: TGTGCCAGCAGCCCGGGGAGCACAGATACGCAGTATTTT. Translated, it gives CASSPGSTDTQYF.

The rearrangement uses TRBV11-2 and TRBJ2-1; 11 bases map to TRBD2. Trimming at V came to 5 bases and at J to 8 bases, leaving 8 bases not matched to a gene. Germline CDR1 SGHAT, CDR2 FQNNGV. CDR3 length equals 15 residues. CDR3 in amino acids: CASSGRSGRGDEQFF. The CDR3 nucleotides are TGTGCCAGCAGCGGACGTAGCGGGAGGGGTGATGAGCAGTTCTTC.

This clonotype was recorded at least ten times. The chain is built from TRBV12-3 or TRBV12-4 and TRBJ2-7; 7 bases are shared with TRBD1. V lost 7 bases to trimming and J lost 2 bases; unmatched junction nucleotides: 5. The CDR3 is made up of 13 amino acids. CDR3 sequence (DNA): TGTGCCAGCACCCCGGACAGGACCTACGAGCAGTACTTC. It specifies CASTPDRTYEQYF.

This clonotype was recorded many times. CDR3 sequence reads: CASSQGDTQPQHF. CDR3 in DNA: TGTGCCAGCAGCCAAGGGGATACACAGCCCCAGCATTTT. This rearrangement joins TRBV16 to TRBJ1-5; D gene ambiguous. Trimming took off 2 bases at V and 7 bases at J, with 9 bases between the two ends. The CDR3 runs 13 residues. Germline CDR1 and CDR2: KGHSY and FQNENV.

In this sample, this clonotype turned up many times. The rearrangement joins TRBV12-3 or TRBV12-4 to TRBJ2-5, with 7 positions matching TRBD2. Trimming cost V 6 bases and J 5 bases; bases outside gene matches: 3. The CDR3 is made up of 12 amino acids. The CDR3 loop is CASSGLDETQYF. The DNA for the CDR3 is TGTGCCAGCAGCGGACTAGATGAGACCCAGTACTTC.

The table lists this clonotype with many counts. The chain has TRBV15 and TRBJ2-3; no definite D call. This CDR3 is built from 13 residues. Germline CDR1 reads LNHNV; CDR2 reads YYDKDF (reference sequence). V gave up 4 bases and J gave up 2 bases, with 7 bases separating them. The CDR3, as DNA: TGTGCCACCAGCAACGGTGACACAGATACGCAGTATTTT. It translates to CATSNGDTDTQYF.

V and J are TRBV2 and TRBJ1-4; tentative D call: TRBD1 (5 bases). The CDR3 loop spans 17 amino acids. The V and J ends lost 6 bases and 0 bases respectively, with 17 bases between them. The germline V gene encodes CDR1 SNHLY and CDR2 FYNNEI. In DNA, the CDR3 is TGTGCCAGCAGCTTCGACACAGGAGATGCAACTAATGAAAAACTGTTTTTT. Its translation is CASSFDTGDATNEKLFF.